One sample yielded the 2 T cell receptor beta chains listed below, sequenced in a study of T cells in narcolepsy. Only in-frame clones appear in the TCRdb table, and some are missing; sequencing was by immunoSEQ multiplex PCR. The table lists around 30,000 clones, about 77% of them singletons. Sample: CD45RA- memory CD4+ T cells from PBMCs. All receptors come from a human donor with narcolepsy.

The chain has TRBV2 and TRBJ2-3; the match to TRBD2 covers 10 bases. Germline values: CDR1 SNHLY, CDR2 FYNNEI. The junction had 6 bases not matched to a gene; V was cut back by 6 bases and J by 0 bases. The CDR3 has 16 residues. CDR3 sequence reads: CASSLTSGASTDTQYF. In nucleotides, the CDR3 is TGTGCCAGCAGCCTTACTAGCGGGGCCAGCACAGATACGCAGTATTTT. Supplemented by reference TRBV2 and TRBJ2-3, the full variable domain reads EPEVTQTPSHQVTQMGQEVILRCVPISNHLYFYWYRQILGQKVEFLVSFYNNEISEKSEIFDDQFSVERPDGSNFTLKIRSTKLEDSAMYFCASSLTSGASTDTQYFGPGTRLTVL.

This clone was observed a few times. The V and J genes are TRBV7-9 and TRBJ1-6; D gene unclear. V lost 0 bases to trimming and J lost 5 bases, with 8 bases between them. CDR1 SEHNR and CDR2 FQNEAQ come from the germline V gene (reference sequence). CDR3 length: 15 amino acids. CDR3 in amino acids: CASSLAGIDNSPLHF. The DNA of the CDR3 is TGTGCCAGCAGCTTAGCGGGGATAGATAATTCACCCCTCCACTTT. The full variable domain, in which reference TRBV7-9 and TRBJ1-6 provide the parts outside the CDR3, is DTGVSQNPRHKITKRGQNVTFRCDPISEHNRLYWYRQTLGQGPEFLTYFQNEAQLEKSRLLSDRFSAERPKGSFSTLEIQRTEQGDSAMYLCASSLAGIDNSPLHFGNGTRLTVT.